Listed below are T cell receptor beta chains from one sample, sequenced in a study of T-cell reconstitution after alpha-beta-depleted transplantation in children. TCRdb re-derived calls from the PCR reads in MiXCR, one entry per CDR3 protein. The table shows a few hundred thousand distinct CDR3 sequences, with approximately 23% occurring only once. The sequenced sample was PBMCs, mostly from graft donor cells, obtained 180 days after TCRalphabeta/CD19-depleted stem cell transplant. Every receptor here comes from a male patient aged 10-17 years who had a stem cell transplant for acute lymphoblastic leukemia, so the T cells may come from the graft donor. CDR3s include the opening cysteine and the closing phenylalanine or tryptophan. The D gene is left open where the match is weak. For some rows the clone size is stated as once, few or many, or as a class when expanded; others skip it.

j_gene	abundance	v_gene	d_gene	CDR3nt	CDR3aa
TRBJ1-6	NA	TRBV11-2	NA	TGTGCCAGCAGCTTAATGGCGGGACATACGAATTCACCCCTCCACTTT	CASSLMAGHTNSPLHF
TRBJ1-3	few	TRBV27	NA	TGTGCCAGCAGTGCCCGACACCACTCTGGAAACACCATATATTTT	CASSARHHSGNTIYF
TRBJ2-4	few	TRBV10-3	NA	TGTGCCATCAGTGAGAGGGGCAGGGAGGAGTACTTC	CAISERGREEYF
TRBJ2-5	NA	TRBV19	NA	TGTGCCAGTAGTATGCACCGCCAAGAGACCCAGTACTTC	CASSMHRQETQYF
TRBJ2-3	NA	TRBV20-1	TRBD2	TGCAGTGCTGATACTAGCGGGAGTCAGCCCCGGGGAGATACGCAGTATTTT	CSADTSGSQPRGDTQYF
TRBJ2-2	NA	TRBV7-6	NA	TGTGCCAGCAGCACCCCAGGGCATTGGGACGGGGAGCTGTTTTTT	CASSTPGHWDGELFF
TRBJ2-7	few	TRBV7-9	TRBD2	TGTGCCAGCACTAAGGGACTACTATACGAGCAGTACTTC	CASTKGLLYEQYF
TRBJ2-3	few	TRBV10-3	NA	TGTGCCATCAGTGAGTCCAGCCCTAGCACAGATACGCAGTATTTT	CAISESSPSTDTQYF
TRBJ2-2	few	TRBV5-1	NA	TGCGCCAGCAGCTTCAAGACAGGCGCCAAGACCGGGGAGCTGTTTTTT	CASSFKTGAKTGELFF
TRBJ2-1	NA	TRBV6-1	NA	TGTGCCAGCAGTACGACTTCGCGCGTCTACAATGAGCAGTTCTTC	CASSTTSRVYNEQFF
TRBJ1-1	NA	TRBV28	NA	TGTGCCAGCAGCCTCGTTCGTGGCTTTACAGTCATGAACACTGAAGCTTTCTTT	CASSLVRGFTVMNTEAFF
TRBJ1-5	many	TRBV7-3	NA	TGTGCCAGCAGCTTCGATCAGCCCCAGCATTTT	CASSFDQPQHF
TRBJ1-1	NA	TRBV7-9	NA	TGTGCCAGCAGCTTATCCGGGACCGTGAACACTGAAGCTTTCTTT	CASSLSGTVNTEAFF
TRBJ2-7	NA	TRBV5-6	TRBD1	TGTGCCAGCAGCTCGGGACAGCTTTCCCCCTACGAGCAGTACTTC	CASSSGQLSPYEQYF
TRBJ1-1	NA	TRBV11-2	NA	TGTGCCAGCAGCTTAACAGGGAAAACGGCTTTCTTT	CASSLTGKTAFF
TRBJ2-3	NA	TRBV12-5	NA	TGTGCTAGTGGTTTGGTCCCGGGAAAAAGCACAGATACGCAGTATTTT	CASGLVPGKSTDTQYF
TRBJ2-5	NA	TRBV3-1	NA	TGTGCCAGCAGCCAAGGGACGTACATTGTACGAGAGACCCAGTACTTC	CASSQGTYIVRETQYF
TRBJ1-1	NA	TRBV12-3/TRBV12-4	NA	TGTGCCAGCAGTTTTAGTCCCGACTCTGAAGCTTTCTTT	CASSFSPDSEAFF
TRBJ2-7	few	TRBV5-1	TRBD2	TGCGCCAGCAGCTTGGCGGCGGGAGGGAGCTCCTACGAGCAGTACTTC	CASSLAAGGSSYEQYF
TRBJ1-3	NA	TRBV18	TRBD1	TGTGCCAGCTCATTCCGCCTGACCGGACAGGGGGGAAACACCATATATTTT	CASSFRLTGQGGNTIYF
TRBJ1-2	NA	TRBV4-1	NA	TGCGCCAGCAGCCAAGGGTCCAGAAACTATGGCTACACCTTC	CASSQGSRNYGYTF
TRBJ2-7	few	TRBV12-3/TRBV12-4	NA	TGTGCCAGCAGTTTTGGGAGCCCAAGTCGCGAGCAGTACTTC	CASSFGSPSREQYF
TRBJ1-5	NA	TRBV25-1	NA	TGTGCCAGCTCCTCGTCCACTCAGCCCCAGCATTTT	CASSSSTQPQHF
TRBJ2-4	NA	TRBV2	NA	TGTGCCAGCACTTCTCGGTTCAGGGCCAAAAACATTCAGTACTTC	CASTSRFRAKNIQYF
TRBJ1-4	NA	TRBV7-2	NA	TGTGCCAGCAGCCCCAGGGCTGGGTGGGGGAGTGAAAAACTGTTTTTT	CASSPRAGWGSEKLFF
TRBJ2-3	NA	TRBV6-1	TRBD2	TGTGCCAGCAGTCCCTGGACTAGCCACAAAGCCTATACGCAGTATTTT	CASSPWTSHKAYTQYF
TRBJ2-1	NA	TRBV20-1	TRBD2	TGCAGTGCTAATTCGTTCGCAACTAGCGGGAGGGCCAAAAATGAGCAGTTCTTC	CSANSFATSGRAKNEQFF
TRBJ2-7	few	TRBV5-1	TRBD1	TGCGCCAGCAGCTTGGGCCACGGACAGGCCCCCGACGAGCAGTACTTC	CASSLGHGQAPDEQYF
TRBJ1-5	NA	TRBV5-1	TRBD1	TGCGCCAGCAGCTTGACGCCAGGGGGCGGGCAGCCCCAGCATTTT	CASSLTPGGGQPQHF
TRBJ2-7	NA	TRBV5-1	TRBD2	TGCGCCAGCAGCCAGGGCGGTAGCGGGATCCTTTACGAGCAGTACTTC	CASSQGGSGILYEQYF
TRBJ2-7	NA	TRBV5-1	NA	TGCGCCAGCAGCTTCCTCTCATGGGACCGGAGCTCCTACGAGCAGTACTTC	CASSFLSWDRSSYEQYF
TRBJ2-5	NA	TRBV5-1	TRBD1	TGCGCCAGCAGCCTCCGGGACAGGGGTGAGACCCAGTACTTC	CASSLRDRGETQYF
TRBJ1-2	few	TRBV29-1	NA	TGCAGCGTTGTGGGATGGCAAAATGGCTACACCTTC	CSVVGWQNGYTF
TRBJ2-1	NA	TRBV12-3/TRBV12-4	NA	TGTGCCAGCAGGAGGCTAGTGGACAATGAGCAGTTCTTC	CASRRLVDNEQFF
TRBJ2-5	many	TRBV3-1	NA	TGTGCCAGCAGCTACGCCACAGGTTCTAGAGGGAGAGAGACCCAGTACTTC	CASSYATGSRGRETQYF